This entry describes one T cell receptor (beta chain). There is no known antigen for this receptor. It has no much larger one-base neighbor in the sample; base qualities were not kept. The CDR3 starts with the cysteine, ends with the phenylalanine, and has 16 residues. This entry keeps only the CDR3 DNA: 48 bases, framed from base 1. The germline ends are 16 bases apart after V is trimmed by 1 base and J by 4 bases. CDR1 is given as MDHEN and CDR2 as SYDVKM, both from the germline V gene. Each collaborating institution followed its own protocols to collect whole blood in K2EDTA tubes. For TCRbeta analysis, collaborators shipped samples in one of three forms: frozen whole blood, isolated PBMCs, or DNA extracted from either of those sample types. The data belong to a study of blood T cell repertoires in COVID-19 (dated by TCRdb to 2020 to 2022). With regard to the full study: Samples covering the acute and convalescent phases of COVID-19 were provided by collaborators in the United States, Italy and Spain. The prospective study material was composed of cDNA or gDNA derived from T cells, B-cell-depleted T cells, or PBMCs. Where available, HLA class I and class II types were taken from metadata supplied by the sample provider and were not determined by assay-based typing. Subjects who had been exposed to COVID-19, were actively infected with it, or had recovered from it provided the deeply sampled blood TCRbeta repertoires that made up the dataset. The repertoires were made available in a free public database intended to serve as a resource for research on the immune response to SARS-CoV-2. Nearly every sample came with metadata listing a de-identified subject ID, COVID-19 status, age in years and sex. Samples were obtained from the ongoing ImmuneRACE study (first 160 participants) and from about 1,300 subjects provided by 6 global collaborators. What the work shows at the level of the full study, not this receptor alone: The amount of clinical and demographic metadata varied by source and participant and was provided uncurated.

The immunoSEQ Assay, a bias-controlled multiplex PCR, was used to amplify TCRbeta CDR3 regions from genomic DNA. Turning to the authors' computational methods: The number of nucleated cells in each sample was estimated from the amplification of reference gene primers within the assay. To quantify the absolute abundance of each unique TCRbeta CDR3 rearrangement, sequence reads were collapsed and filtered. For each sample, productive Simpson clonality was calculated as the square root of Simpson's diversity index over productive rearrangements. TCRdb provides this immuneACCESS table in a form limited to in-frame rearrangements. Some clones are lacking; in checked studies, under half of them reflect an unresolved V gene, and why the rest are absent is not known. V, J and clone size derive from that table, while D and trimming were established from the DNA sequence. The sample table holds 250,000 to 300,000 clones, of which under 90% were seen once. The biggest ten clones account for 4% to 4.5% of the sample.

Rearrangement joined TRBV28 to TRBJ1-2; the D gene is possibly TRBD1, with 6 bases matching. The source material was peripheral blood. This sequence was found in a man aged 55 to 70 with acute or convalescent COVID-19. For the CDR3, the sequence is CASSLFQGSLSYGYTF. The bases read TGTGCCAGCAGTTTATTTCAGGGGTCGCTCTCCTATGGCTACACCTTC.